This T cell receptor beta chain was sequenced in a study of T-cell reconstitution after alpha-beta-depleted transplantation in children. Germline lookup yields CDR1 MNHEY and CDR2 SVGAGI. The CDR3 sequence is 17 residues long. The V gene lost 0 bases and the J gene lost 0 bases, with 11 bases spanning the gap. Unique molecular identifiers were incorporated when the TCRbeta library was constructed. Via MiXCR, TCRdb re-called the PCR reads, giving one row per CDR3 protein. The repertoire holds approximately 490,000 distinct CDR3 sequences, with approximately 12% as singletons. The source was PBMCs from the stem cell graft donor, collected from the stem cell graft. The receptor was isolated from a human donor who donated a stem cell graft to a child with combined immunodeficiency. The chain carries TRBV6-5 and TRBJ1-4, with D tentatively TRBD1 (6 bases). For the CDR3, the DNA is TGTGCCAGCAGTTACTCGGCAGGGACAACAACTAATGAAAAACTGTTTTTT. Protein product: CASSYSAGTTTNEKLFF.